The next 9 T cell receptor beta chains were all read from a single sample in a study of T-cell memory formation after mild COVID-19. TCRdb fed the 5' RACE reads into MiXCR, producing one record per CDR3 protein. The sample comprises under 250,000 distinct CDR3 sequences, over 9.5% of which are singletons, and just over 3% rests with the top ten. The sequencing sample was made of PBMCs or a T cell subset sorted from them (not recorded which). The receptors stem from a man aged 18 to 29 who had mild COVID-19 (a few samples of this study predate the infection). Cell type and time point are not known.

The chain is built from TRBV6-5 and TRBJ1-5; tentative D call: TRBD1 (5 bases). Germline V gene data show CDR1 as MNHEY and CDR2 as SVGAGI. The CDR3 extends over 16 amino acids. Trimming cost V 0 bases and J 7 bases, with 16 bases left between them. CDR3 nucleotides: TGTGCCAGCAGTTACTCGTTTCCACAGGCTGGGCAGCCCCAGCATTTT. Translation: CASSYSFPQAGQPQHF.

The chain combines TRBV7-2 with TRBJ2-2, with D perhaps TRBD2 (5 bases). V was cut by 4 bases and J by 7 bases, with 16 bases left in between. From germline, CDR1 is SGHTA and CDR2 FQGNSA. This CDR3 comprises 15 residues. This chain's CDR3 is CASSWPSFGSGELFF. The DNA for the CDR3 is TGTGCCAGCAGCTGGCCCTCCTTTGGGAGCGGGGAGCTGTTTTTT.

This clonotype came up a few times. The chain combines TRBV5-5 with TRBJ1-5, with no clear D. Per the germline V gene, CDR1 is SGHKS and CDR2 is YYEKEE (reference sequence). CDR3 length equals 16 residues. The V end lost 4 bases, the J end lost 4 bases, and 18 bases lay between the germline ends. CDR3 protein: CASSREGLLWNQPQHF. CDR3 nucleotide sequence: TGTGCCAGCAGCCGGGAGGGCCTCCTCTGGAATCAGCCCCAGCATTTT.

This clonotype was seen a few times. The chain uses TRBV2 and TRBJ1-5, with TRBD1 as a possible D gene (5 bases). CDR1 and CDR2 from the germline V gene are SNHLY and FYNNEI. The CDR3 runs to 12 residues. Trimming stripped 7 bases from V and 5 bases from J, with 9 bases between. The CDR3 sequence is CASTRGDQPQHF. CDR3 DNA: TGTGCCAGCACGCGAGGGGATCAGCCCCAGCATTTT.

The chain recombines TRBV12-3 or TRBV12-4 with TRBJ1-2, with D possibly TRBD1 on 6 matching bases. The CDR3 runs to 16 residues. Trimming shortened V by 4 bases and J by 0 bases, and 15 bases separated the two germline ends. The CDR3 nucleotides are TGTGCCAGCAGTTACGACTTGGGGGCTACTAACTATGGCTACACCTTC. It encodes CASSYDLGATNYGYTF.

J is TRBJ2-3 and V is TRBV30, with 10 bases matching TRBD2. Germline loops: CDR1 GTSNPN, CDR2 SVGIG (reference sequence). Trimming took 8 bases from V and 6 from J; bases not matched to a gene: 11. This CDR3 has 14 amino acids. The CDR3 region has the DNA TGTGCCACAAGTTCAAGCGGGGGGGGTGATACGCAGTATTTT. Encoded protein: CATSSSGGGDTQYF.

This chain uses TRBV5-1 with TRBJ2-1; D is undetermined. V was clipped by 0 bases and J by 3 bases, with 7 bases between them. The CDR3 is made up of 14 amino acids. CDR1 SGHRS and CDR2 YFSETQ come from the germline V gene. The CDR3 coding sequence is TGCGCCAGCAGCTTGGTGGCGCACTACAATGAGCAGTTCTTC. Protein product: CASSLVAHYNEQFF.

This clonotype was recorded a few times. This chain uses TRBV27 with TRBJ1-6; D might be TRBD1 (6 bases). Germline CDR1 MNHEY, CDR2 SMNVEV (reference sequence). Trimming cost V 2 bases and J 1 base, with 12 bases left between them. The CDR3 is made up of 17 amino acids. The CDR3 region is CASSLVTGRSYNSPLHF. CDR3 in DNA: TGTGCCAGCAGTTTAGTTACAGGGCGATCCTATAATTCACCCCTCCACTTT.

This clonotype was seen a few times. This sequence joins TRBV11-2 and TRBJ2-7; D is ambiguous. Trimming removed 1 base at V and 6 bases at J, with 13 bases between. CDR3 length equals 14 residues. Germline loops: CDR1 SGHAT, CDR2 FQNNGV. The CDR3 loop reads CASSLGPVAVEQYV. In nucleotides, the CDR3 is TGTGCCAGCAGCTTAGGGCCGGTGGCGGTCGAGCAGTACGTC.